This T cell receptor beta chain was captured by sequencing in a study of early T cells in non-severe SARS-CoV-2 infection. About the research overall: Sequencing was performed on bulk RNA from unsorted whole blood, leaving chains unpaired. Findings of the study overall: Anti-spike CD8 responses were favored by VDJdb matching, which missed private and CD4 specificities.

There are a few counts of this clonotype. The antigen remains undetermined. Each cDNA molecule carried a unique molecular identifier. One entry per CDR3 protein results from TCRdb running MiXCR on the 5' RACE reads. Found here are some 44,000 distinct CDR3 sequences, about 5.9% of them singletons; the top ten hold more than 7%. The CDR3 covers 15 residues. Germline CDR1 and CDR2: MGHRA and YSYEKL. Trimming removed 4 bases from V and 1 base from J, with 13 bases in between. The rearrangement joins TRBV4-1 to TRBJ1-1; D is possibly TRBD1 (5 bases). The sample consisted of whole blood, taken at baseline. This TCR derives from an adult who was a healthcare worker with PCR-confirmed SARS-CoV-2 infection or an uninfected control (not recorded which). Here the CDR3 reads CASSRESQGNTEAFF. The DNA for the CDR3 is TGCGCCAGCAGCCGAGAGAGTCAGGGGAACACTGAAGCTTTCTTT.